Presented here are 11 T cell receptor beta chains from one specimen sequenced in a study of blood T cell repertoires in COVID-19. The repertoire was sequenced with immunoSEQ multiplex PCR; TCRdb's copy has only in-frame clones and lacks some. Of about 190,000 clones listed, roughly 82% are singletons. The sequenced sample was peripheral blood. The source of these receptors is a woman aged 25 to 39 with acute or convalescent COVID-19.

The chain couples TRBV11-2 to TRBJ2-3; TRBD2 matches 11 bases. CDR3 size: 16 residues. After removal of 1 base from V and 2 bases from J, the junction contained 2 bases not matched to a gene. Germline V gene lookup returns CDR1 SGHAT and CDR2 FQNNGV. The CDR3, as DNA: TGTGCCAGCAGCTTAGTAGCGGGAGGGTACACAGATACGCAGTATTTT. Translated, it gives CASSLVAGGYTDTQYF.

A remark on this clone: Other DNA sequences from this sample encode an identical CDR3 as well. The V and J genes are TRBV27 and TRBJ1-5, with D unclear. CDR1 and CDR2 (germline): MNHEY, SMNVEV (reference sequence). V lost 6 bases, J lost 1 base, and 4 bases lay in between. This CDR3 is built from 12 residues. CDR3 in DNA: TGTGCCAGCAGCGAGAGCAATCAGCCCCAGCATTTT. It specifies CASSESNQPQHF.

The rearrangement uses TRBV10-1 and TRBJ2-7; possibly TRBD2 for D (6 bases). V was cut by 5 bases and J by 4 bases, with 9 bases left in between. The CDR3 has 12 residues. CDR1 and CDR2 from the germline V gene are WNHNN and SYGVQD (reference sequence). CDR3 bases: TGCGCCAGCAGTCGGGACTCGTACGAGCAGTACTTC. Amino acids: CASSRDSYEQYF.

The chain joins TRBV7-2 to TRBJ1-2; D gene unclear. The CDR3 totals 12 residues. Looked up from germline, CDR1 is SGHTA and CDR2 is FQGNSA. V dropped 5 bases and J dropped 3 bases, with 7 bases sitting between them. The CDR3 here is CASSPVYYGYTF. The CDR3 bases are TGTGCCAGCAGCCCAGTTTACTATGGCTACACCTTC.

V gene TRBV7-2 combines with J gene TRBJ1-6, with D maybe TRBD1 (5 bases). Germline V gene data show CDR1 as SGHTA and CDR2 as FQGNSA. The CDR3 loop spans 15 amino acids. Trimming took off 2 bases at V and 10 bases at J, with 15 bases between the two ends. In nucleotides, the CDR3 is TGTGCCAGCAGCTTACGCGGGGCTGAGGTGTCACCCCTCCACTTT. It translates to CASSLRGAEVSPLHF.

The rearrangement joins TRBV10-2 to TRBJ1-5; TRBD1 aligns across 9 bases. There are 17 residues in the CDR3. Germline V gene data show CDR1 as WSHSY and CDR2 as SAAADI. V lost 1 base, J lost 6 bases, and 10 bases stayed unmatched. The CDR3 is CASSEWGGGQGSQPQHF. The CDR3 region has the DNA TGCGCCAGCAGTGAGTGGGGTGGGGGACAGGGAAGTCAGCCCCAGCATTTT.

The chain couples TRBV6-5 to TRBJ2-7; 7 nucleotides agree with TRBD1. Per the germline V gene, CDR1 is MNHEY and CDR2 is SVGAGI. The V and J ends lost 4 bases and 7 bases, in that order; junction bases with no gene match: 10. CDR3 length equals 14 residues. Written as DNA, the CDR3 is TGTGCCAGCAGTTTCCAATCGACAGGGTGGGAGCAGTACTTC. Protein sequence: CASSFQSTGWEQYF.

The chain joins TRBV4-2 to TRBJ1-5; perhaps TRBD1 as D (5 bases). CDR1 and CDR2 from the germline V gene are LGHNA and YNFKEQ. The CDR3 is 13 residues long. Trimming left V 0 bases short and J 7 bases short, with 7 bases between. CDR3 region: CASSQDGGQPQHF. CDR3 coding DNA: TGTGCCAGCAGCCAAGATGGGGGGCAGCCCCAGCATTTT.

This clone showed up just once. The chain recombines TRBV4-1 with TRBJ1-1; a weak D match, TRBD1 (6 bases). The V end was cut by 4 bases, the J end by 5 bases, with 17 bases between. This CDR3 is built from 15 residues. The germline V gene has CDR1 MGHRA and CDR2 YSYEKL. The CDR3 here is CASSRNRETGTEAFF. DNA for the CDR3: TGCGCCAGCAGCCGGAACAGGGAGACTGGGACTGAAGCTTTCTTT.

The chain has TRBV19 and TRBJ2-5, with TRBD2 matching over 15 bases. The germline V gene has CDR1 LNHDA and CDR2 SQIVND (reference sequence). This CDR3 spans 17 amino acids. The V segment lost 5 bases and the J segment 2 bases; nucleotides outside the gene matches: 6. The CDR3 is CASSPGTSGRRQETQYF. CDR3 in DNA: TGTGCCAGTAGTCCGGGGACTAGCGGGAGGAGGCAAGAGACCCAGTACTTC.

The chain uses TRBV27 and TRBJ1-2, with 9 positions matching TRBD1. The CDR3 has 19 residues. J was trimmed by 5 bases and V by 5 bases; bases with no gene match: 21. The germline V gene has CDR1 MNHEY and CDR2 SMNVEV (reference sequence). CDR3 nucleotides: TGTGCCAGCAGTCGGTCCTTTGTCCTGGGACAGGGTAGTGGATATGGCTACACCTTC. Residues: CASSRSFVLGQGSGYGYTF.